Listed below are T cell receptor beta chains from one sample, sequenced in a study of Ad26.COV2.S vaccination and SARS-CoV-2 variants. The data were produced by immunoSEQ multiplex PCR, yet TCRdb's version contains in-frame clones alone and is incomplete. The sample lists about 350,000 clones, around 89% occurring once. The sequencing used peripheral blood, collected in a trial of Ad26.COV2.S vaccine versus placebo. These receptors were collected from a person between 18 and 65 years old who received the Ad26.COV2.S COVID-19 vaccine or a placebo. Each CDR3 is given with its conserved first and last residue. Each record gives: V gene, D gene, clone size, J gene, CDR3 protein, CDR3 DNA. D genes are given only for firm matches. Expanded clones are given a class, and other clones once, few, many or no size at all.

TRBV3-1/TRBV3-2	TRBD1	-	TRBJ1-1	CASSQKPGVGQVLRNTEAFF	TGTGCCAGCAGCCAAAAACCCGGAGTGGGACAGGTCTTGCGAAACACTGAAGCTTTCTTT
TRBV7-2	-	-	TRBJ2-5	CASSLARIRLAGGTQYF	TGTGCCAGCAGCTTAGCGCGGATACGGCTAGCCGGGGGGACCCAGTACTTC
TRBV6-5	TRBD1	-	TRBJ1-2	CASSYAGTATF	TGTGCCAGCAGTTACGCTGGGACAGCAACCTTC
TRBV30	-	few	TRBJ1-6	CAWSVRQPPLHF	TGTGCCTGGAGTGTACGTCAGCCGCCCCTCCACTTT
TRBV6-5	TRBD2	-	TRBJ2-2	CAGSGGFTGELFF	TGTGCCGGGAGCGGGGGGTTCACCGGGGAGCTGTTTTTT
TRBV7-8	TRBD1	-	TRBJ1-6	CASSLGQGHNSPLHF	TGTGCCAGCAGCTTAGGACAGGGGCATAATTCACCCCTCCACTTT
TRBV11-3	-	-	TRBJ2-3	CASSLAGADTQYF	TGTGCCAGCAGCTTGGCAGGGGCAGATACGCAGTATTTT
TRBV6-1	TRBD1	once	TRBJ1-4	CASSENRGLGEKLFF	TGTGCCAGCAGTGAAAACAGGGGGCTGGGTGAAAAACTGTTTTTT
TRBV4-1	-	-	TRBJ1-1	CASSQEVQALTEAFF	TGCGCCAGCAGCCAAGAGGTTCAGGCTCTCACTGAAGCTTTCTTT
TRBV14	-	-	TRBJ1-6	CASSQSSGWVSPLHF	TGTGCCAGCAGCCAATCATCCGGGTGGGTTTCACCCCTCCACTTT
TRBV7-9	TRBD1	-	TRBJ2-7	CASSSPGTGLYEQYF	TGTGCCAGCAGCTCCCCCGGGACAGGGCTCTACGAGCAGTACTTC
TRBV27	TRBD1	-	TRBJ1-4	CASSPRTGGKLFF	TGTGCCAGCAGTCCCCGGACAGGGGGAAAACTGTTTTTT
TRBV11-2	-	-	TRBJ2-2	CASSLEVQPLITGELFF	TGTGCCAGCAGCTTAGAAGTCCAACCCCTAATCACCGGGGAGCTGTTTTTT
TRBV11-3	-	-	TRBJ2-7	CASSLGQSEQYF	TGTGCCAGCAGCTTAGGACAGTCCGAGCAGTACTTC
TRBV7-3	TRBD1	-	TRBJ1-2	CASSFYGTVSYTF	TGTGCCAGCAGCTTTTATGGGACAGTATCCTACACCTTC
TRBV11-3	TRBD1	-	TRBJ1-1	CASSATGAVTEAFF	TGTGCCAGCAGCGCTACAGGGGCTGTCACTGAAGCTTTCTTT
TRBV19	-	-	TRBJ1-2	CASSVPGVRFYGYTF	TGTGCCAGTAGTGTCCCGGGGGTTAGGTTCTACGGCTACACCTTC
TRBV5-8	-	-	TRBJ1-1	CASSSTGLGNTEAFF	TGTGCCAGCAGCTCCACAGGGTTGGGGAACACTGAAGCTTTCTTT
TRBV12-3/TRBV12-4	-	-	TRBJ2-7	CASRKNPGEQYF	TGTGCCAGCAGAAAAAACCCAGGCGAGCAGTACTTC
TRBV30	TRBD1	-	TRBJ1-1	CAWTSDRTEAFF	TGTGCCTGGACCTCGGACAGGACAGAAGCTTTCTTT
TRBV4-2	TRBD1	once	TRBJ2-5	CASRDRTQETQYF	TGTGCCAGCAGGGACAGGACCCAAGAGACCCAGTACTTC
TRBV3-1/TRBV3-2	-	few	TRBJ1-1	CASSPPGMLNTEAFF	TGTGCCAGCAGCCCCCCCGGGATGCTGAACACTGAAGCTTTCTTT
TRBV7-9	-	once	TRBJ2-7	CASSLDGYYEQYF	TGTGCCAGCAGCTTAGATGGCTACTACGAGCAGTACTTC
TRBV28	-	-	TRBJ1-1	CASRLGRRLNTEAFF	TGTGCCAGCAGGCTGGGACGGCGTTTGAACACTGAAGCTTTCTTT
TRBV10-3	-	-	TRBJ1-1	CAISTQENTEAFF	TGTGCCATCAGCACACAAGAGAACACTGAAGCTTTCTTT
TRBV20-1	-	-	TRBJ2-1	CSASLLSHYNEQFF	TGCAGTGCTAGTCTGCTATCCCACTACAATGAGCAGTTCTTC
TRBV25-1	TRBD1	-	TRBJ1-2	CASSGQPGQASHSYGYTF	TGTGCCAGCAGTGGCCAACCGGGACAGGCGAGCCATAGCTATGGCTACACCTTC
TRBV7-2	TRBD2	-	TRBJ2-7	CASSSVGGGGEQYF	TGTGCCAGCAGCTCGGTGGGCGGGGGTGGCGAGCAGTACTTC
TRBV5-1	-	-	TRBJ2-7	CASSLKGMGYEQYF	TGCGCCAGCAGCTTGAAAGGGATGGGCTACGAGCAGTACTTC
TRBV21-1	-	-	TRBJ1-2	CASSPQRGGDSLPANYGYTF	TGTGCCAGCAGCCCCCAGAGAGGAGGGGACAGTCTACCAGCTAACTATGGCTACACCTTC
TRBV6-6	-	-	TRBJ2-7	CATYPGALGEQYF	TGTGCCACATACCCCGGGGCTTTAGGAGAGCAGTACTTC
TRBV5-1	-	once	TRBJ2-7	CASSTRGAPSYEQYF	TGCGCCAGCAGTACTCGGGGGGCCCCTTCCTACGAGCAGTACTTC
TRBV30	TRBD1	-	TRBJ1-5	CAWTGGDRVTQPQHF	TGTGCCTGGACTGGCGGGGACAGGGTAACTCAGCCCCAGCATTTT
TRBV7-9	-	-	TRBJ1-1	CASSFRGLGTEAFF	TGTGCCAGCAGCTTCCGAGGGTTGGGCACTGAAGCTTTCTTT
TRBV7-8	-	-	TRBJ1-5	CASSLRLSNQPQHF	TGTGCCAGCAGCCTTCGGCTTAGCAATCAGCCCCAGCATTTT
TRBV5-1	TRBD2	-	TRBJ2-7	CASSLEFLAGGYEQYF	TGCGCCAGCAGCTTGGAGTTCCTAGCGGGAGGCTACGAGCAGTACTTC
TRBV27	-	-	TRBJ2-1	CASSLRATYNEQFF	TGTGCCAGCAGTTTGAGGGCCACCTACAATGAGCAGTTCTTC
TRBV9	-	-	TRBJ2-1	CASSVGVAEYYNEQFF	TGTGCCAGCAGCGTAGGGGTAGCGGAGTACTACAATGAGCAGTTCTTC
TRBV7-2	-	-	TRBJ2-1	CASSSRGLTEQFF	TGTGCCAGCAGCTCCCGGGGGTTGACAGAGCAGTTCTTC
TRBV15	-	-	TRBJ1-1	CATSRAGTVNTEAFF	TGTGCCACCAGCAGGGCCGGGACGGTGAACACTGAAGCTTTCTTT
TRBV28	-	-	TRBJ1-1	CASSRGLDAEAFF	TGTGCCAGCAGCCGGGGTCTGGACGCTGAAGCTTTCTTT
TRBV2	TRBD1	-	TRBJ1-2	CAYQGGTGDISNYGYTF	TGTGCCTACCAAGGGGGGACAGGGGACATTTCTAACTATGGCTACACCTTC
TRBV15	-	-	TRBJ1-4	CATSSEKGLEKLFF	TGTGCCACCAGCAGCGAGAAGGGCTTGGAAAAACTGTTTTTT
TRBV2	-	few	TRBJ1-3	CASSPLGNTIYF	TGTGCCAGCAGTCCATTAGGAAACACCATATATTTT
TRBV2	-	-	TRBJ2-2	CASSVEQPNTGELFF	TGTGCCAGCAGTGTGGAACAGCCGAACACCGGGGAGCTGTTTTTT
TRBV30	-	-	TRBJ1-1	CAWSVLRGEAFF	TGTGCCTGGAGTGTACTAAGGGGCGAAGCTTTCTTT
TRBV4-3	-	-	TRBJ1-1	CASSQLRAPMNTEAFF	TGCGCCAGCAGCCAACTCCGGGCCCCGATGAACACTGAAGCTTTCTTT
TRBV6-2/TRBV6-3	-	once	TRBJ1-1	CASSYSMGVRYTEAFF	TGTGCCAGCAGTTACTCGATGGGAGTTCGTTATACTGAAGCTTTCTTT
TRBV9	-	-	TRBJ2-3	CASSELGVDTQYF	TGTGCCAGCAGCGAGTTGGGGGTAGATACGCAGTATTTT
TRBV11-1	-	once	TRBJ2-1	CASSLGAIFDNEQFF	TGTGCCAGCAGCTTAGGGGCCATTTTCGACAATGAGCAGTTCTTC
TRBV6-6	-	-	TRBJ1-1	CASSRPLSLGYTEAFF	TGTGCCAGCAGTAGGCCTCTAAGTTTAGGGTACACTGAAGCTTTCTTT
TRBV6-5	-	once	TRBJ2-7	CASSRRQSEQYF	TGTGCCAGCAGTCGTCGACAGAGCGAGCAGTACTTC
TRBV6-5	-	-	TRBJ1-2	CASSYSREANYGYTF	TGTGCCAGCAGTTACTCGAGGGAAGCTAACTATGGCTACACCTTC
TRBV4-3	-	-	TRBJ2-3	CASSRGGGRSTDTQYF	TGCGCCAGCAGCCGAGGAGGGGGCCGCAGCACAGATACGCAGTATTTT
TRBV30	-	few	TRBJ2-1	CAWAYNEQFF	TGTGCCTGGGCCTACAATGAGCAGTTCTTC
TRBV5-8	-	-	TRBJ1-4	CASSKGSWTLEKLFF	TGTGCCAGCAGCAAAGGGAGTTGGACACTTGAAAAACTGTTTTTT
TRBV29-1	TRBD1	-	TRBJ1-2	CSVTGQSQLGGYTF	TGCAGCGTTACGGGACAGTCACAATTAGGTGGCTACACCTTC